The rows below give T cell receptor beta chains drawn from one sample of a study of beta chain features in type 1 diabetes. Assay used: immunoSEQ multiplex PCR; TCRdb lists only in-frame clones, some missing. The table lists about 150,000 clones, approximately 10% of them singletons, with under 2.5% in the top ten. Sequenced material: central memory CD4+ T cells from blood. The receptor source for this set is a man between 18 and 35 years old in good health. Each CDR3 is given with its conserved first and last residue. The D gene is left open where the match is weak. Clone size is stated in some rows and not others, as once, few, many or a class when expanded.

CDR3 protein: CASSELRGRDTDTQYF
CDR3 DNA: TGTGCCAGCAGTGAATTGCGGGGGAGAGACACAGATACGCAGTATTTT
J gene: TRBJ2-3
V gene: TRBV2
clone size: few
D gene: TRBD2

CDR3 protein: CASNSGSRNNEQFF
CDR3 DNA: TGCGCCAGCAACAGCGGGAGCCGTAACAATGAGCAGTTCTTC
J gene: TRBJ2-1
V gene: TRBV5-1
clone size: NA
D gene: TRBD2

CDR3 protein: CASSSGQGYRNEQFF
CDR3 DNA: TGTGCCAGCAGCTCAGGACAGGGTTACCGCAATGAGCAGTTCTTC
J gene: TRBJ2-1
V gene: TRBV7-2
clone size: few
D gene: TRBD1

CDR3 protein: CASSPDMGAKNIQYF
CDR3 DNA: TGCGCCAGCAGCCCCGACATGGGAGCCAAAAACATTCAGTACTTC
J gene: TRBJ2-4
V gene: TRBV5-1
clone size: NA
D gene: NA

CDR3 protein: CASSPYRTAAAGPQHF
CDR3 DNA: TGTGCCAGCAGTCCGTACAGGACTGCCGCTGCAGGGCCCCAGCATTTT
J gene: TRBJ1-5
V gene: TRBV27
clone size: NA
D gene: NA

CDR3 protein: CASSSGTTQNTGELFF
CDR3 DNA: TGTGCCAGCAGCTCCGGGACCACTCAGAACACCGGGGAGCTGTTTTTT
J gene: TRBJ2-2
V gene: TRBV7-2
clone size: few
D gene: NA

CDR3 protein: CASSLVQSYNSPLHF
CDR3 DNA: TGTGCCAGCAGCTTAGTACAGAGCTATAATTCACCCCTCCACTTT
J gene: TRBJ1-6
V gene: TRBV7-2
clone size: NA
D gene: NA

CDR3 protein: CASSPVLRGSNTGELFF
CDR3 DNA: TGTGCCAGCAGCCCAGTACTACGTGGGTCAAACACCGGGGAGCTGTTTTTT
J gene: TRBJ2-2
V gene: TRBV11-1
clone size: NA
D gene: NA

CDR3 protein: CASGTGPGDTQYF
CDR3 DNA: TGTGCCAGCGGGACAGGGCCCGGGGATACGCAGTATTTT
J gene: TRBJ2-3
V gene: TRBV9
clone size: NA
D gene: TRBD1

CDR3 protein: CASRAGELFF
CDR3 DNA: TGTGCCAGTAGAGCCGGGGAGCTGTTTTTT
J gene: TRBJ2-2
V gene: TRBV19
clone size: NA
D gene: NA

CDR3 protein: CASSDGLTGANVLTF
CDR3 DNA: TGTGCCAGCAGTGACGGGCTCACAGGGGCCAACGTCCTGACTTTC
J gene: TRBJ2-6
V gene: TRBV25-1
clone size: many
D gene: NA

CDR3 protein: CASSVMGQINEKLFF
CDR3 DNA: TGTGCCAGCAGCGTGATGGGACAGATCAATGAAAAACTGTTTTTT
J gene: TRBJ1-4
V gene: TRBV9
clone size: NA
D gene: TRBD1

CDR3 protein: CASSAIAGGNEQFF
CDR3 DNA: TGTGCCAGCAGTGCCATAGCGGGGGGGAATGAGCAGTTCTTC
J gene: TRBJ2-1
V gene: TRBV6-4
clone size: few
D gene: TRBD2

CDR3 protein: CSARGRRDIRVYNEQFF
CDR3 DNA: TGCAGCGCCCGAGGACGCCGGGACATCAGAGTTTACAATGAGCAGTTCTTC
J gene: TRBJ2-1
V gene: TRBV29-1
clone size: NA
D gene: NA

CDR3 protein: CASSPTGTSTDTQYF
CDR3 DNA: TGCGCCAGCAGCCCAACAGGGACTAGCACAGATACGCAGTATTTT
J gene: TRBJ2-3
V gene: TRBV5-1
clone size: NA
D gene: NA

CDR3 protein: CASSQSTGMNYGYTF
CDR3 DNA: TGTGCCAGCAGCCAATCTACAGGGATGAACTATGGCTACACCTTC
J gene: TRBJ1-2
V gene: TRBV7-9
clone size: few
D gene: NA

CDR3 protein: CASTSTLAGFYNEQFF
CDR3 DNA: TGCGCCAGCACCTCCACACTAGCTGGGTTCTACAATGAGCAGTTCTTC
J gene: TRBJ2-1
V gene: TRBV5-1
clone size: NA
D gene: NA

CDR3 protein: CASSARTVNITSGNTIYF
CDR3 DNA: TGTGCCAGCAGCGCCCGGACAGTCAACATTACCTCTGGAAACACCATATATTTT
J gene: TRBJ1-3
V gene: TRBV21-1
clone size: few
D gene: NA

CDR3 protein: CASSQWGKGSYNEQFF
CDR3 DNA: TGTGCCAGCAGCCAATGGGGGAAAGGCTCCTACAATGAGCAGTTCTTC
J gene: TRBJ2-1
V gene: TRBV14
clone size: many
D gene: NA

CDR3 protein: CAISESGGMNTEAFF
CDR3 DNA: TGTGCCATCAGTGAGTCGGGGGGGATGAACACTGAAGCTTTCTTT
J gene: TRBJ1-1
V gene: TRBV10-3
clone size: NA
D gene: NA

CDR3 protein: CAWSRLADGTDTQYF
CDR3 DNA: TGTGCCTGGTCCCGACTAGCGGACGGGACAGATACGCAGTATTTT
J gene: TRBJ2-3
V gene: TRBV30
clone size: NA
D gene: TRBD2

CDR3 protein: CASSQDTVAGGPREQFF
CDR3 DNA: TGCGCCAGCAGCCAAGATACGGTAGCGGGAGGGCCGCGTGAGCAGTTCTTC
J gene: TRBJ2-1
V gene: TRBV4-1
clone size: few
D gene: TRBD2

CDR3 protein: CASSLKAGTDTQYF
CDR3 DNA: TGTGCCAGCAGCTTGAAAGCGGGGACAGATACGCAGTATTTT
J gene: TRBJ2-3
V gene: TRBV7-2
clone size: few
D gene: TRBD2

CDR3 protein: CASSLDRLAALARYNEQFF
CDR3 DNA: TGCGCCAGCAGCTTGGATCGGCTAGCGGCATTAGCACGCTACAATGAGCAGTTCTTC
J gene: TRBJ2-1
V gene: TRBV5-1
clone size: few
D gene: TRBD2

CDR3 protein: CASSQESNTEAFF
CDR3 DNA: TGTGCCAGCAGCCAGGAATCGAACACTGAAGCTTTCTTT
J gene: TRBJ1-1
V gene: TRBV7-2
clone size: few
D gene: NA

CDR3 protein: CASSQGGLAANNEQFF
CDR3 DNA: TGCGCCAGCAGCCAAGGGGGGCTAGCGGCCAACAATGAGCAGTTCTTC
J gene: TRBJ2-1
V gene: TRBV4-3
clone size: few
D gene: NA

CDR3 protein: CASSLGRQVGTGELFF
CDR3 DNA: TGTGCCAGCAGCTTAGGACGTCAGGTCGGCACCGGGGAGCTGTTTTTT
J gene: TRBJ2-2
V gene: TRBV7-9
clone size: NA
D gene: NA

CDR3 protein: CANSLGADYEQYF
CDR3 DNA: TGTGCCAACTCCCTGGGGGCAGACTACGAGCAGTACTTC
J gene: TRBJ2-7
V gene: TRBV10-3
clone size: many
D gene: NA

CDR3 protein: CSAYRETQYF
CDR3 DNA: TGCAGTGCCTACCGGGAGACCCAGTACTTC
J gene: TRBJ2-5
V gene: TRBV20-1
clone size: few
D gene: NA

CDR3 protein: CASSQEGNNSPLHF
CDR3 DNA: TGTGCCAGCAGCCAAGAAGGGAACAATTCACCCCTCCACTTT
J gene: TRBJ1-6
V gene: TRBV4-2
clone size: NA
D gene: NA

CDR3 protein: CSIDRGRINEQFF
CDR3 DNA: TGCAGCATCGACAGGGGGCGCATCAATGAGCAGTTCTTC
J gene: TRBJ2-1
V gene: TRBV29-1
clone size: many
D gene: TRBD1

CDR3 protein: CASSVVGTSGPKNIQYF
CDR3 DNA: TGTGCCAGCAGCGTAGTAGGGACTAGCGGGCCCAAAAACATTCAGTACTTC
J gene: TRBJ2-4
V gene: TRBV9
clone size: NA
D gene: TRBD2